These 12 T cell receptor beta chains were sequenced from one sample in a study of identical twins. TCRdb recomputed calls from the 5' RACE reads with MiXCR, one row per CDR3 protein. The sample lists about 100,000 distinct CDR3 sequences; 5.9% were seen once. Source material: memory T cells sorted from blood. The receptor set was obtained from a woman between 45 and 60 years old in good health.

This clonotype was recorded at least ten times. The chain has TRBV3-1 and TRBJ2-3; D not certain. This CDR3 comprises 13 residues. The V end lost 2 bases, the J end lost 5 bases, and 8 bases lay between the germline ends. Germline CDR1 is LGHDT and CDR2 is YNNKEL (reference sequence). The CDR3 nucleotides read TGTGCCAGCAGCCAACGAGACCAAGATACGCAGTATTTT. Translation: CASSQRDQDTQYF.

This clonotype was recorded many times. This chain joins TRBV20-1 and TRBJ1-1, with a possible D match to TRBD1 (6 bases). V gave up 5 bases and J gave up 5 bases, with 12 bases separating them. This CDR3 comprises 12 residues. Germline V gives CDR1 DFQATT, CDR2 SNEGSKA (reference sequence). Written as DNA, the CDR3 is TGCAGTGCTCGAACAGGGCTAACTGAAGCTTTCTTT. It translates to CSARTGLTEAFF.

This clonotype appeared a few times. This sequence joins TRBV19 and TRBJ2-1; no clear D gene. The germline V gene encodes CDR1 LNHDA and CDR2 SQIVND (reference sequence). CDR3 length: 12 amino acids. V shed 6 bases and J shed 3 bases, with 6 bases lying between them. CDR3 sequence reads: CASRPDYNEQFF. Here the CDR3 DNA reads TGTGCCAGTAGGCCGGACTACAATGAGCAGTTCTTC.

The chain employs TRBV3-1 and TRBJ1-1; D gene ambiguous. V lost 0 bases, J lost 7 bases, and 12 bases lay in between. Germline CDR1 LGHDT, CDR2 YNNKEL (reference sequence). This CDR3 has 14 residues. This CDR3 is CASSQDLVVVEAFF. The CDR3 DNA reads TGTGCCAGCAGCCAAGATCTGGTCGTGGTTGAAGCTTTCTTT.

This clonotype was seen ten or more times. This sequence joins TRBV7-9 and TRBJ1-4; perhaps TRBD1 as D (6 bases). V was pared by 2 bases and J by 6 bases, with 13 bases between. The CDR3 loop spans 15 amino acids. Germline CDR1 SEHNR, CDR2 FQNEAQ (reference sequence). The CDR3 region is CASSLPTGNYEKLFF. In nucleotides, the CDR3 is TGTGCCAGCAGCTTACCGACAGGAAACTATGAAAAACTGTTTTTT.

At least ten counts were recorded for this clonotype. The V and J genes are TRBV10-3 and TRBJ2-3; no reliable D call. The germline gives CDR1 ENHRY, CDR2 SYGVKD. The V end lost 7 bases, the J end lost 0 bases, and 11 bases lay between the germline ends. The CDR3 runs 14 residues. The CDR3 protein is CAITEDPSTDTQYF. As DNA, the CDR3 is TGTGCCATCACCGAAGATCCTAGCACAGATACGCAGTATTTT.

This clonotype showed up many times. The gene calls are TRBV20-1 and TRBJ2-3; D ambiguous. Between the trimmed V and J ends, which lost 5 bases and 5 bases, there was a span of 11 bases. CDR1 is DFQATT, CDR2 SNEGSKA, per germline (reference sequence). CDR3 length: 12 residues. CDR3 nucleotide sequence: TGCAGTGCTTACCCCCAAATAGATACGCAGTATTTT. Its protein product is CSAYPQIDTQYF.

In its sample, this clonotype was seen many times. The J gene is TRBJ2-7, the V gene TRBV19; D perhaps matches TRBD1 (5 bases). CDR1 and CDR2 (germline): LNHDA, SQIVND (reference sequence). This CDR3 spans 14 amino acids. Trimming cost V 3 bases and J 0 bases, with 9 bases left between them. This chain's CDR3 is CASSISGASYEQYF. CDR3 nucleotides: TGTGCCAGTAGTATCAGTGGGGCCTCCTACGAGCAGTACTTC.

This clonotype was seen repeatedly, ten times or more. V is TRBV29-1 and J is TRBJ2-3; either TRBD1 or TRBD2 may fit D (5 bases each). This CDR3 is built from 15 residues. V was clipped by 6 bases and J by 1 base, with 17 bases between them. Germline V gives CDR1 SQVTM, CDR2 ANQGSEA. The CDR3 spells CSVFGADKGTDTQYF. The CDR3 DNA reads TGCAGCGTATTCGGGGCCGATAAGGGCACAGATACGCAGTATTTT.

This clonotype has just a few counts. V is TRBV3-1 and J is TRBJ2-1; tentative D call: TRBD2 (5 bases). Trimming took 3 bases from V and 6 from J, leaving 9 bases between them. The germline V gene has CDR1 LGHDT and CDR2 YNNKEL (reference sequence). This CDR3 has 13 amino acids. The CDR3 region has the DNA TGTGCCAGCAGCCACCTAGCAGGCAATGAGCAGTTCTTC. Its translation is CASSHLAGNEQFF.

This clonotype occurred many times. CDR3: CASSQGSGTPDWNTEAFF. CDR3 coding DNA: TGTGCCAGCAGCCAAGGTTCCGGGACCCCAGACTGGAACACTGAAGCTTTCTTT. The chain is built from TRBV3-1 and TRBJ1-1; tentatively, D is TRBD1 (5 bases). Trimming stripped 1 base from V and 1 base from J, with 19 bases between. This CDR3 spans 18 amino acids. Germline V gene data show CDR1 as LGHDT and CDR2 as YNNKEL (reference sequence).

The rearrangement joins TRBV25-1 to TRBJ1-1; D is ambiguous. The CDR3 contains 12 residues. V dropped 1 base and J dropped 5 bases, with 5 bases sitting between them. From germline, CDR1 is MGHDK and CDR2 SYGVNS. The chain's CDR3 is CASSEFGTEAFF. In DNA, the CDR3 is TGTGCCAGCAGTGAATTCGGGACTGAAGCTTTCTTT. Variable domain in full (rest from reference TRBV25-1 and TRBJ1-1): EADIYQTPRYLVIGTGKKITLECSQTMGHDKMYWYQQDPGMELHLIHYSYGVNSTEKGDLSSESTVSRIRTEHFPLTLESARPSHTSQYLCASSEFGTEAFFGQGTRLTVV.